This T cell receptor (beta chain) was recorded in a study of blood T cell repertoires in COVID-19. Whole-study context: Specimens from acute and convalescent COVID-19 originated in the United States, Italy and Spain. T cells, B-cell-depleted T cells, or PBMCs provided the cDNA or gDNA that served as material.

The authors' processing: Researchers report that nucleated cell counts were estimated from reference gene primer amplification. Measured with immunoSEQ multiplex PCR; TCRdb has only the in-frame clones, and not every one. V, J and clone size are those of that table, while D and trimming were read from the DNA. The table records more than 150,000 clones, roughly 82% of them present only once. This CDR3 has 15 amino acids. Trimming cost V 5 bases and J 2 bases; bases outside gene matches: 9. Germline V lookup: CDR1 SGHTA, CDR2 FQGNSA. The genes are TRBV7-2 and TRBJ2-7; 7 bases are shared with TRBD2. The sequence derives from a young woman with acute or convalescent COVID-19. The source material was peripheral blood. CDR3 DNA: TGTGCCAGCAGCAAGCGGGAAGGAGGCCCCTACGAGCAGTACTTC. It codes for CASSKREGGPYEQYF.